This is a list of T cell receptor beta chains from one sample in a study of molecular identifiers for immune sequencing clone quantification. TCRdb reprocessed the PCR reads with MiXCR, giving one entry per CDR3 protein. The table lists about 640,000 distinct CDR3 sequences, about 20% of them singletons. The material sequenced was naive CD8+ T cells from blood, with Jurkat cell RNA spiked in. These receptor sequences come from a human donor in good health. Some libraries in this study had Jurkat cell RNA spiked in. Each CDR3 is given with its conserved first and last residue. The order of the fields is CDR3 protein, CDR3 DNA, J gene, D gene, V gene, clone size. A D gene is named only where the DNA matches it firmly. Clone size is given for some rows only: seen once, a few or many times, or a class if the clone is expanded.

cdr3_aa: CAGRERHF; cdr3_nt: TGTGCTGGCCGGGAGCGGCATTTT; j_call: TRBJ1-5; d_call: .; v_call: TRBV24-1; clone_size: many
cdr3_aa: CASSVSEGGANVLTF; cdr3_nt: TGTGCCAGCAGCGTCTCGGAAGGAGGGGCCAACGTCCTGACTTTC; j_call: TRBJ2-6; d_call: .; v_call: TRBV7-6; clone_size: many
cdr3_aa: CATSDLDSGDPDTQYF; cdr3_nt: TGTGCCACCAGTGATTTGGACTCCGGAGATCCAGATACGCAGTATTTT; j_call: TRBJ2-3; d_call: .; v_call: TRBV24-1; clone_size: .
cdr3_aa: CASSGLAEDTQYF; cdr3_nt: TGCGCCAGCAGCGGGCTAGCGGAAGATACGCAGTATTTT; j_call: TRBJ2-3; d_call: TRBD2; v_call: TRBV4-1; clone_size: many
cdr3_aa: CASSHSLSDSGNTIYF; cdr3_nt: TGTGCCAGCAGTCACAGCCTTTCCGACTCTGGAAACACCATATATTTT; j_call: TRBJ1-3; d_call: .; v_call: TRBV7-9; clone_size: many
cdr3_aa: CASSLFEDRASYEQYF; cdr3_nt: TGTGCCAGCAGCCTCTTCGAGGACAGGGCTTCCTACGAGCAGTACTTC; j_call: TRBJ2-7; d_call: TRBD1; v_call: TRBV11-2; clone_size: .
cdr3_aa: CASSIITSDTQYF; cdr3_nt: TGTGCCAGTAGTATTATTACGTCAGATACGCAGTATTTT; j_call: TRBJ2-3; d_call: .; v_call: TRBV19; clone_size: many
cdr3_aa: CASSQGLQLEAFF; cdr3_nt: TGCGCCAGCAGCCAGGGGCTACAGCTTGAAGCTTTCTTT; j_call: TRBJ1-1; d_call: .; v_call: TRBV4-3; clone_size: many
cdr3_aa: CASSPFLGAISQPNTEAFF; cdr3_nt: TGTGCCAGCAGCCCCTTTCTAGGGGCAATCAGTCAGCCGAACACTGAAGCTTTCTTT; j_call: TRBJ1-1; d_call: .; v_call: TRBV12-3/TRBV12-4; clone_size: few
cdr3_aa: CASSLVRPYEQYF; cdr3_nt: TGTGCCAGCAGCTTGGTTCGGCCCTACGAGCAGTACTTC; j_call: TRBJ2-7; d_call: .; v_call: TRBV5-8; clone_size: .
cdr3_aa: CASSSETSDTQYF; cdr3_nt: TGTGCCAGCAGTTCGGAGACATCTGATACGCAGTATTTT; j_call: TRBJ2-3; d_call: .; v_call: TRBV2; clone_size: many
cdr3_aa: CASSESQLAGLNIQYF; cdr3_nt: TGCGCCAGCAGTGAGTCCCAACTAGCGGGGCTAAACATTCAGTACTTC; j_call: TRBJ2-4; d_call: TRBD2; v_call: TRBV10-2; clone_size: many
cdr3_aa: CASSRDGNSNQPQHF; cdr3_nt: TGTGCCAGTAGTAGGGACGGAAATAGCAATCAGCCCCAGCATTTT; j_call: TRBJ1-5; d_call: .; v_call: TRBV19; clone_size: .
cdr3_aa: CASSQAGQGRSEQFF; cdr3_nt: TGCGCCAGCAGCCAAGCAGGACAGGGACGCAGTGAGCAGTTCTTC; j_call: TRBJ2-1; d_call: TRBD1; v_call: TRBV4-1; clone_size: many
cdr3_aa: CASSPRGLGVLEAGNTIYF; cdr3_nt: TGTGCCAGCAGCCCCCGGGGTCTTGGTGTCCTAGAAGCAGGAAACACCATATATTTT; j_call: TRBJ1-3; d_call: .; v_call: TRBV7-6; clone_size: .
cdr3_aa: CASSLHGLAGVQGNEQYF; cdr3_nt: TGTGCCAGCAGCCTCCACGGACTAGCGGGAGTACAGGGTAACGAGCAGTACTTC; j_call: TRBJ2-7; d_call: TRBD2; v_call: TRBV11-2; clone_size: many
cdr3_aa: CASTEGFYEQYF; cdr3_nt: TGTGCCAGCACAGAGGGATTCTACGAGCAGTACTTC; j_call: TRBJ2-7; d_call: .; v_call: TRBV12-3/TRBV12-4; clone_size: .
cdr3_aa: CASSQVNVGTDTQYF; cdr3_nt: TGTGCCAGCAGCCAAGTTAACGTGGGGACAGATACGCAGTATTTT; j_call: TRBJ2-3; d_call: .; v_call: TRBV14; clone_size: many
cdr3_aa: CASSAERTGGDEQYF; cdr3_nt: TGTGCCAGCAGCGCGGAGAGGACAGGGGGTGACGAGCAGTACTTC; j_call: TRBJ2-7; d_call: TRBD1; v_call: TRBV9; clone_size: few
cdr3_aa: CASSQPGSTDTQYF; cdr3_nt: TGTGCCAGCAGCCAACCCGGGAGCACAGATACGCAGTATTTT; j_call: TRBJ2-3; d_call: .; v_call: TRBV3-1; clone_size: few
cdr3_aa: CASSQDRTGNSHEQYF; cdr3_nt: TGCGCCAGCAGCCAAGATAGGACAGGGAATAGCCACGAGCAGTACTTC; j_call: TRBJ2-7; d_call: TRBD1; v_call: TRBV4-1; clone_size: few
cdr3_aa: CASSYSKQGYSETQYF; cdr3_nt: TGTGCCAGCAGTTACTCGAAACAGGGTTATTCGGAGACCCAGTACTTC; j_call: TRBJ2-5; d_call: .; v_call: TRBV6-2/TRBV6-3; clone_size: many
cdr3_aa: CASREAGTEAFF; cdr3_nt: TGCGCCAGCAGGGAGGCGGGAACTGAAGCTTTCTTT; j_call: TRBJ1-1; d_call: .; v_call: TRBV5-1; clone_size: few